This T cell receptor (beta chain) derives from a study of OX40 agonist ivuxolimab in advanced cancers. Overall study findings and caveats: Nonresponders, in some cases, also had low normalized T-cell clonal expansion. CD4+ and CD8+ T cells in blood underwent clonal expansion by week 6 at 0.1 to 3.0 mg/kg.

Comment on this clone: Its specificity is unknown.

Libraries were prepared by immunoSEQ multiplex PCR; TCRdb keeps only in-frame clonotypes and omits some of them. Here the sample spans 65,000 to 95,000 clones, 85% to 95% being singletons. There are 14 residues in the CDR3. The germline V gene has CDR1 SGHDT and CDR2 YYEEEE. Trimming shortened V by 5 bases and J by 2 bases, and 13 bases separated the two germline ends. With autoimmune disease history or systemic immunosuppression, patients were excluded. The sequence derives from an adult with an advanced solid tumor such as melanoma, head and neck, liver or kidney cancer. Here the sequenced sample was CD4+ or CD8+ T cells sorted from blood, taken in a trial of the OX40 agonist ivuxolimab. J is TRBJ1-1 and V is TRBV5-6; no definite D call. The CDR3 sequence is CASSWVGGNTEAFF. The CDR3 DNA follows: TGTGCCAGCAGTTGGGTTGGTGGAAACACTGAAGCTTTCTTT.